This T cell receptor (beta chain) is from a study of cytomegalovirus exposure and HLA in healthy donors. Study-level information: Later, an analysis reported that the 130 or so validation repertoires had used the same platform as the approximately 680 first-cohort repertoires. General study findings and limits: Cytomegalovirus association was listed for 170 or so TCR beta chains. In vitro checks showed that a few CMV-associated chains really do target CMV antigens.

These donors were members of the 120-subject validation cohort, a group separate from the roughly 670-subject first cohort. CDR3 length: 12 residues. Deletions cut 6 bases from V and 1 base from J, with 7 bases between. The germline CDR1 and CDR2 sequences are SNHLY and FYNNEI. In the case of this clone: Its antigen is currently unknown.

Sequencing used immunoSEQ multiplex PCR; TCRdb keeps in-frame clones, though not all of them. The table lists under 150,000 clones, around 87% of them singletons. Sequencing used PBMCs. This sequence was found in a man between 18 and 29 years old in good health and CMV-seropositive. This chain uses TRBV2 with TRBJ2-7; the D gene is possibly TRBD2 (6 bases). The CDR3 protein is CASSGGSYEQYF. DNA for the CDR3: TGTGCCAGCAGCGGAGGGTCCTACGAGCAGTACTTC.